These 23 T cell receptor beta chains share one sample of origin, sequenced in a study of shared clonotypes between healthy human individuals. Naivety among CD8 cells was defined by CD45RO negativity and positive CCR7 selection, thereby excluding terminally differentiated effector memory CD45RA+ cells. TCRdb's table, derived via immunoSEQ multiplex PCR, lists solely in-frame clones and lacks some. Of roughly 2.1 million clones in the sample, approximately 94% are singletons; the top ten hold about 1.5%. The sample taken for sequencing was naive CD8+ T cells from PBMCs. These receptors all stem from a man in his late teens or twenties in good health. Some clones in this sample may be carry-over from other donors' samples.

V is TRBV2 and J is TRBJ2-2, with 12 bases identical to TRBD2. From germline, CDR1 is SNHLY and CDR2 FYNNEI. V dropped 4 bases and J dropped 8; count of bases not matched to a gene: 11. The CDR3 contains 17 residues. CDR3 in amino acids: CASSVRLAGALAGELFF. CDR3 coding DNA: TGTGCCAGCAGTGTACGACTAGCGGGAGCTTTAGCGGGGGAGCTGTTTTTT.

The V gene is TRBV6-4, the J gene TRBJ2-1; D perhaps matches TRBD2 (6 bases). Germline-derived CDR1 and CDR2 are MRHNA and SNTAGT. With 0 bases removed from V and 5 bases from J, the gap between germline ends came to 11 bases. This CDR3 is built from 15 residues. The CDR3 nucleotides read TGTGCCAGCAGTGACTCGGGAGGTCCGCACAATGAGCAGTTCTTC. It specifies CASSDSGGPHNEQFF.

The rearrangement links TRBV27 to TRBJ2-1, with D hard to call. This CDR3 comprises 13 residues. Germline V gene sequence: CDR1 MNHEY, CDR2 SMNVEV (reference sequence). Trimming shortened V by 7 bases and J by 4 bases, and 11 bases separated the two germline ends. The CDR3 sequence is CASTNLGYNEQFF. The DNA for the CDR3 is TGTGCCAGCACTAATTTGGGGTACAATGAGCAGTTCTTC.

The rearrangement joins TRBV2 to TRBJ1-1, with D maybe TRBD1 (6 bases). Germline CDR1 and CDR2: SNHLY and FYNNEI. Trimming shortened V by 6 bases and J by 3 bases, and 11 bases separated the two germline ends. CDR3 length: 13 amino acids. CDR3 DNA: TGTGCCAGCAGCGGGGGGCCGTACACTGAAGCTTTCTTT. It translates to CASSGGPYTEAFF. Supplemented by reference TRBV2 and TRBJ1-1, the full variable domain reads EPEVTQTPSHQVTQMGQEVILRCVPISNHLYFYWYRQILGQKVEFLVSFYNNEISEKSEIFDDQFSVERPDGSNFTLKIRSTKLEDSAMYFCASSGGPYTEAFFGQGTRLTVV.

This rearrangement joins TRBV14 to TRBJ2-5, with 11 bases matching TRBD2. Germline CDR1 and CDR2: SGHDN and FVKESK. The CDR3 consists of 16 residues. V was clipped by 3 bases and J by 4 bases; unmatched bases: 7. The CDR3 here is CASSQTLAGGRETQYF. CDR3 nucleotide sequence: TGTGCCAGCAGCCAGACTCTAGCGGGAGGAAGAGAGACCCAGTACTTC.

In nucleotides, the CDR3 is TGTGCCAGCAGCCCGGACGCAGAAGAGACCCAGTACTTC. It yields the protein CASSPDAEETQYF. The genes are TRBV27 and TRBJ2-5; D call uncertain. This CDR3 contains 13 residues. CDR1 and CDR2 from the germline V gene are MNHEY and SMNVEV (reference sequence). V lost 6 bases and J lost 3, with 11 bases in between.

The J gene is TRBJ1-1, the V gene TRBV9; D possibly corresponds to TRBD1 (6 bases). V lost 3 bases and J lost 1, with 22 bases in between. The length of the CDR3 is 18 residues. Germline loops: CDR1 SGDLS, CDR2 YYNGEE. The CDR3 loop reads CASSANPRDTQGNTEAFF. Here the CDR3 DNA reads TGTGCCAGCAGCGCGAACCCCCGGGACACCCAGGGGAACACTGAAGCTTTCTTT.

In this sample, this clone turned up once. The V gene is TRBV7-8, the J gene TRBJ2-1, with D perhaps matching TRBD2 (6 bases). This CDR3 is built from 13 residues. Germline V gene sequence: CDR1 SGHVS, CDR2 FQNEAQ. V was trimmed by 2 bases and J by 7 bases, leaving 9 bases between them. The DNA for the CDR3 is TGTGCCAGCAGCTTACTAGCGAGGAATGAGCAGTTCTTC. Residues: CASSLLARNEQFF.

This clone has a single count. Other DNA sequences of this sample code for an identical CDR3. The rearrangement joins TRBV27 to TRBJ2-3, with D unclear. V lost 3 bases to trimming and J lost 1 base, with 8 bases between them. Germline CDR1 MNHEY, CDR2 SMNVEV (reference sequence). This CDR3 region has 14 residues. The chain's CDR3 is CASSFGSRTDTQYF. CDR3 bases: TGTGCCAGCAGTTTCGGGTCCCGCACAGATACGCAGTATTTT.

Written as DNA, the CDR3 is TGTGCCAGCAGTCCCCCGTCCCGGGACAGGGGGTGGGCGAACACTGAAGCTTTCTTT. Translated: CASSPPSRDRGWANTEAFF. The gene calls are TRBV27 and TRBJ1-1, with 11 bases matching TRBD1. Germline CDR1 is MNHEY and CDR2 is SMNVEV (reference sequence). With 5 bases clipped from V and 1 base from J, the junction kept 15 bases outside the gene matches. CDR3 length: 19 amino acids.

On this clone itself: Other DNA sequences of this sample code for an identical CDR3. J is TRBJ2-7 and V is TRBV4-2; 8 bases fit TRBD1. CDR3 length: 13 amino acids. Germline CDR1 reads LGHNA; CDR2 reads YNFKEQ. V lost 3 bases and J lost 3; bases outside the gene matches: 1. The CDR3 reads CASSHGQGYEQYF. CDR3 coding DNA: TGTGCCAGCAGCCACGGACAGGGCTACGAGCAGTACTTC.

The chain carries TRBV15 and TRBJ2-2; unclear D gene. Trimming stripped 2 bases from V and 7 bases from J, with 5 bases between. The germline CDR1 and CDR2 sequences are LNHNV and YYDKDF (reference sequence). The CDR3 sequence is 12 residues long. CDR3 in DNA: TGTGCCACCAGCAGATCCCGCGGGGAGCTGTTTTTT. Protein: CATSRSRGELFF.

Note on this clone: Other DNA variants within this sample encode the same CDR3. This chain joins TRBV4-1 and TRBJ2-7, with D possibly being TRBD2 (6 bases). Germline V gene sequence: CDR1 MGHRA, CDR2 YSYEKL. Trimming stripped 0 bases from V and 0 bases from J, with 9 bases between. The CDR3 spans 15 residues. The CDR3, as DNA: TGCGCCAGCAGCCAAGATAGGCGGGACTCCTACGAGCAGTACTTC. This gives the protein CASSQDRRDSYEQYF.

This clone has only one observation. V gene TRBV19 combines with J gene TRBJ1-5, with D unclear. Trimming pared 8 bases from V and 6 bases from J, leaving 14 bases between. The CDR3 has 13 amino acids. The germline gives CDR1 LNHDA, CDR2 SQIVND (reference sequence). CDR3 sequence reads: CASSPSGFQPQHF. The CDR3, as DNA: TGTGCCAGTTCCCCGTCGGGGTTTCAGCCCCAGCATTTT.

This clone has a handful of counts. The same CDR3 can be traced to other DNA sequences in this sample. Here the CDR3 reads CAWSVGGNTEAFF. The CDR3 DNA is TGTGCCTGGAGTGTAGGAGGTAACACTGAAGCTTTCTTT. This chain uses TRBV30 with TRBJ1-1; D uncertain. This CDR3 is 13 amino acids long. Trimming took 0 bases from V and 2 from J, leaving 7 bases between them. Germline V CDR1 and CDR2: GTSNPN, SVGIG (reference sequence).

This CDR3 is CASSYSMGGWETQYF. For the CDR3, the DNA is TGTGCCAGCAGTTACTCGATGGGTGGATGGGAGACCCAGTACTTC. This rearrangement joins TRBV6-5 to TRBJ2-5; unclear D gene. With 0 bases removed from V and 5 bases from J, the gap between germline ends came to 13 bases. CDR1 is MNHEY and CDR2 is SVGAGI in the germline V gene. CDR3 length equals 15 residues.

This chain connects TRBV7-9 to TRBJ2-1; TRBD2 aligns across 10 bases. V lost 8 bases and J lost 0; bases outside the gene matches: 7. Germline lookup yields CDR1 SEHNR and CDR2 FQNEAQ (reference sequence). The CDR3 is 16 amino acids. In nucleotides, the CDR3 is TGTGCCAGCGTGGCTAGCGGGAGACCCTCCTACAATGAGCAGTTCTTC. Residues: CASVASGRPSYNEQFF.

The genes are TRBV7-8 and TRBJ1-2; possibly TRBD1 for D (6 bases). Germline CDR1 SGHVS, CDR2 FQNEAQ. The V end lost 5 bases, the J end lost 2 bases, and 15 bases lay between the germline ends. The CDR3 is 15 residues long. The CDR3 DNA is TGTGCCAGCAGCCCCTACCGGACAGCAAACTATGGCTACACCTTC. Translated: CASSPYRTANYGYTF.

This clone appeared once. The genes are TRBV27 and TRBJ2-7; 11 bases fit TRBD2. From germline, CDR1 is MNHEY and CDR2 SMNVEV (reference sequence). V was clipped by 5 bases and J by 1 base; unmatched bases: 10. The CDR3 has 17 residues. CDR3 bases: TGTGCCAGCAGTATAGCGGGAGGGCCTGCGGGGTCCTACGAGCAGTACTTC. Translated: CASSIAGGPAGSYEQYF.

The CDR3 protein is CASSLGGQNYEQYF. CDR3 sequence (DNA): TGTGCCAGCAGTCTGGGCGGACAGAACTACGAGCAGTACTTC. The V and J genes are TRBV28 and TRBJ2-7, with D possibly TRBD1 on 6 matching bases. Trimming pared 5 bases from V and 3 bases from J, leaving 14 bases between. CDR1 is MDHEN and CDR2 is SYDVKM in the germline V gene. The CDR3 loop spans 14 amino acids.

The CDR3 here is CASRLTGQTNYGYTF. CDR3 coding DNA: TGTGCCAGCAGGCTGACAGGGCAGACTAACTATGGCTACACCTTC. The chain carries TRBV7-9 and TRBJ1-2, with 7 bases matching TRBD1. The V segment lost 6 bases and the J segment 0 bases; nucleotides outside the gene matches: 7. Germline values: CDR1 SEHNR, CDR2 FQNEAQ (reference sequence). The CDR3 covers 15 residues.

The chain carries TRBV6-5 and TRBJ1-1; D is unresolved. CDR3 length equals 15 residues. V dropped 0 bases and J dropped 1 base, with 9 bases sitting between them. The germline gives CDR1 MNHEY, CDR2 SVGAGI. CDR3 nucleotide sequence: TGTGCCAGCAGTTACTCGTTGGGTCAGAACACTGAAGCTTTCTTT. Its protein is CASSYSLGQNTEAFF.

The chain carries TRBV27 and TRBJ1-2, with 10 positions matching TRBD1. From germline, CDR1 is MNHEY and CDR2 SMNVEV (reference sequence). Trimming at V came to 10 bases and at J to 6 bases, leaving 5 bases not matched to a gene. The CDR3 loop spans 12 amino acids. CDR3 bases: TGTGCCACCGCCGGGACAGGGGATGGCTACACCTTC. This gives the protein CATAGTGDGYTF.